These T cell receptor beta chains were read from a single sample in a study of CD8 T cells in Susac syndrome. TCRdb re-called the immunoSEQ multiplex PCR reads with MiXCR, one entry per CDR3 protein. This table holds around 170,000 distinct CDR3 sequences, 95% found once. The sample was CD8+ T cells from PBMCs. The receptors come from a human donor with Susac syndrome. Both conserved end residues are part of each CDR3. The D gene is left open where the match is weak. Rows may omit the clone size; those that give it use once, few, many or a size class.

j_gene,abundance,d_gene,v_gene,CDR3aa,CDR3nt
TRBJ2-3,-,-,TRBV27,CASSFSGNTDTQYF,TGTGCCAGCAGTTTCTCGGGGAACACAGATACGCAGTATTTT
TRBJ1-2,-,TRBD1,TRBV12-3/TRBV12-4,CASNRQGANYGYTF,TGTGCCAGCAATAGACAGGGTGCTAACTATGGCTACACCTTC
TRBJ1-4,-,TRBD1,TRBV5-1,CASSSGQGPEKLFF,TGCGCCAGCAGCTCTGGACAGGGGCCTGAAAAACTGTTTTTT
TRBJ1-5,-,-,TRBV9,CASSVASNQPQHF,TGTGCCAGCAGCGTAGCTAGCAATCAGCCCCAGCATTTT
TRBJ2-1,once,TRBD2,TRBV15,CATSRVPREIRNEQFF,TGTGCCACCAGCAGAGTTCCGCGGGAGATCCGCAATGAGCAGTTCTTC
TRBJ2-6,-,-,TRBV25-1,CASSANEGTGANVLTF,TGTGCCAGCAGTGCGAACGAGGGAACTGGGGCCAACGTCCTGACTTTC
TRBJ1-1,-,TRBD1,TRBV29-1,CSVQGATGFYTEAFF,TGCAGCGTCCAGGGGGCCACGGGTTTTTACACTGAAGCTTTCTTT
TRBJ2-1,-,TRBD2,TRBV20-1,CSAQGLEQEWIYEQFF,TGCAGTGCCCAAGGACTAGAACAAGAATGGATCTATGAGCAGTTCTTC
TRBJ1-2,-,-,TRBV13,CASSLDSGYTF,TGTGCCAGCAGCTTAGATAGTGGCTACACCTTC
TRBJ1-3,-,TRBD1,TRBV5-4,CASSFTGGSGNTIYF,TGTGCCAGCAGCTTTACAGGGGGCTCTGGAAACACCATATATTTT
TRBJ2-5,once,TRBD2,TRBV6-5,CASSTGGRAATQYF,TGTGCCAGCAGTACGGGAGGCCGGGCAGCGACCCAGTACTTC
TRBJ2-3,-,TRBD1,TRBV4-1,CAGSGGTGTDTQYF,TGCGCCGGCAGCGGCGGGACAGGGACAGATACGCAGTATTTT
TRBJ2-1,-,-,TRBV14,CASSQVRQVNEQFF,TGTGCCAGCAGCCAAGTTAGGCAGGTCAATGAGCAGTTCTTC
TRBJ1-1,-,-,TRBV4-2,CASSQALGMNTEAFF,TGTGCCAGCAGCCAAGCACTGGGTATGAACACTGAAGCTTTCTTT
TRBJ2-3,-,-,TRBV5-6,CASSSGSSSTDTQYF,TGTGCCAGCAGTTCGGGAAGTTCCAGCACAGATACGCAGTATTTT
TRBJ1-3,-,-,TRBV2,CASSENPTSGNTIYF,TGTGCCAGCAGTGAAAACCCGACTTCTGGAAACACCATATATTTT
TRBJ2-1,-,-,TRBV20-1,CSASRLESGEDEQFF,TGCAGTGCTTCTCGACTAGAGTCGGGGGAGGATGAGCAGTTCTTC
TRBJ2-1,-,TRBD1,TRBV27,CASSFGDRGHNEQFF,TGTGCCAGCAGTTTTGGGGACAGGGGGCACAATGAGCAGTTCTTC
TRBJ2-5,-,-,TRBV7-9,CASSQVVQETQYF,TGTGCCAGCAGCCAGGTAGTTCAGGAGACCCAGTACTTC
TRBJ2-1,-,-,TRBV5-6,CASSPTTDEQFF,TGTGCCAGCAGCCCTACTACCGACGAGCAGTTCTTC
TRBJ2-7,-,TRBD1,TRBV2,CASSYTGTGDGEQYF,TGTGCCAGCAGTTACACCGGGACAGGGGATGGCGAGCAGTACTTC
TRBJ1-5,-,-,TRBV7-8,CASSLSGQQNQPQHF,TGTGCCAGCAGCTTATCAGGACAGCAGAATCAGCCCCAGCATTTT
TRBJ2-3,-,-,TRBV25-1,CASSEIQDSTDTQYF,TGTGCCAGCAGTGAAATCCAGGATAGCACAGATACGCAGTATTTT
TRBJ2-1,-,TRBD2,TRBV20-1,CSAHQRGLAGGREQFF,TGCAGTGCTCATCAGAGAGGTCTAGCGGGAGGGAGAGAGCAGTTCTTC
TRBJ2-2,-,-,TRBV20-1,CSARDWTGELFF,TGCAGTGCTAGAGATTGGACCGGGGAGCTGTTTTTT